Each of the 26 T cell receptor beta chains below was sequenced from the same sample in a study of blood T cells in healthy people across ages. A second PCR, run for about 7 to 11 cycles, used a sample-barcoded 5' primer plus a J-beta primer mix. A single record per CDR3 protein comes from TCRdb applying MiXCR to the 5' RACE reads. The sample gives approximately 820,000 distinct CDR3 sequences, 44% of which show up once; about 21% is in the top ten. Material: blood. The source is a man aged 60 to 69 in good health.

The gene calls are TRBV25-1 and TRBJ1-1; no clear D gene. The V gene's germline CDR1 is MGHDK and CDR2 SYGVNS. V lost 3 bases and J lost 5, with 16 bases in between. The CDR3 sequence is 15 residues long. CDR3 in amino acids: CASSDLGRVGTEAFF. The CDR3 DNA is TGTGCCAGCAGTGACTTGGGAAGGGTGGGGACTGAAGCTTTCTTT.

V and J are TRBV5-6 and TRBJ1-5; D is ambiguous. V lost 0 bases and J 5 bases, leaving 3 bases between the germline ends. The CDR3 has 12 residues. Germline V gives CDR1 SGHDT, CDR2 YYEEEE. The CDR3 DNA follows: TGTGCCAGCAGCTTGGTCGATCAGCCCCAGCATTTT. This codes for CASSLVDQPQHF.

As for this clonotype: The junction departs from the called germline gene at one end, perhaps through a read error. CDR3 loop: CTISSGTSGVYNEQFF. CDR3 DNA: TGTACCATCAGTTCCGGGACTAGCGGGGTCTACAATGAGCAGTTCTTC. The V and J genes are TRBV10-3 and TRBJ2-1, with TRBD2 identical over 13 bases. Germline V lookup: CDR1 ENHRY, CDR2 SYGVKD. The CDR3 is made up of 16 amino acids.

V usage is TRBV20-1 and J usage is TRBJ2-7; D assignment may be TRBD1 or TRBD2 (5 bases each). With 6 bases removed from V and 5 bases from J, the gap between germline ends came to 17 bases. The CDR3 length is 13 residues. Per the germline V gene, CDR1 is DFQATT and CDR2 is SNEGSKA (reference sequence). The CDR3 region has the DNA TGCAGTGCGCCGGGACCGACGACTAACGAGCAGTACTTC. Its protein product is CSAPGPTTNEQYF.

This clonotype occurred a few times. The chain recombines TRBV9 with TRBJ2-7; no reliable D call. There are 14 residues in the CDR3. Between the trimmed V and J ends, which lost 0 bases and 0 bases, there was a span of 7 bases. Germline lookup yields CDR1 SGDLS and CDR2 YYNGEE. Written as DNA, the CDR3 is TGTGCCAGCAGCGTAGGGGCAAACTCCTACGAGCAGTACTTC. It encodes CASSVGANSYEQYF.

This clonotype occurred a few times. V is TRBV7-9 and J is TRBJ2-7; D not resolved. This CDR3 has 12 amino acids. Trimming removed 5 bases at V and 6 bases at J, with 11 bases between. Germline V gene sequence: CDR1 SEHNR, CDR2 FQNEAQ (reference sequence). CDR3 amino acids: CASSLLTGEQYF. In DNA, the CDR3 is TGTGCCAGCAGCCTCCTGACGGGCGAGCAGTACTTC.

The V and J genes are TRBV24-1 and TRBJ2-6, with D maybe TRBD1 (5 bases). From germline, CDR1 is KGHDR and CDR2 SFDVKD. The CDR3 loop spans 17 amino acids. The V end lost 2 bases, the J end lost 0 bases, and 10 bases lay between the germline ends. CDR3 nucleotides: TGTGCCACCAGTGATTCTAGGGGTCCCTCTGGGGCCAACGTCCTGACTTTC. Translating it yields CATSDSRGPSGANVLTF.

The CDR3 reads CASSLRIRGGASGELFF. The CDR3, as DNA: TGTGCCAGCAGCTTACGGATTCGCGGGGGGGCGTCCGGGGAGCTGTTTTTT. V is TRBV7-9 and J is TRBJ2-2; the match to TRBD2 covers 9 bases. Losses at the gene ends were 2 bases for V and 6 bases for J; bases not matched to a gene: 10. The germline V gene encodes CDR1 SEHNR and CDR2 FQNEAQ (reference sequence). The CDR3 extends over 17 amino acids.

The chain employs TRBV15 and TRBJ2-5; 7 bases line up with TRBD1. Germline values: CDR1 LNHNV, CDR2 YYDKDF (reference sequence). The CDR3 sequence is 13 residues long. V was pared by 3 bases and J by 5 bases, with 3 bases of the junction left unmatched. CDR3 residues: CATSSGRGETQYF. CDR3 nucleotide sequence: TGTGCCACCAGCAGCGGCAGGGGGGAGACCCAGTACTTC. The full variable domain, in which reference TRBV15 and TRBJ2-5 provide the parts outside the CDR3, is DAMVIQNPRYQVTQFGKPVTLSCSQTLNHNVMYWYQQKSSQAPKLLFHYYDKDFNNEADTPDNFQSRRPNTSFCFLDIRSPGLGDTAMYLCATSSGRGETQYFGPGTRLLVL.

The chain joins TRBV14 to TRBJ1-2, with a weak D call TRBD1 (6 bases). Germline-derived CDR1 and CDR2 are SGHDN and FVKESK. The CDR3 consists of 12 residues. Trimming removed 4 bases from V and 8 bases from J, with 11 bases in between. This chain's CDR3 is CASSPGQLGYTF. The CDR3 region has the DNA TGTGCCAGCAGCCCTGGACAGCTCGGCTACACCTTC.

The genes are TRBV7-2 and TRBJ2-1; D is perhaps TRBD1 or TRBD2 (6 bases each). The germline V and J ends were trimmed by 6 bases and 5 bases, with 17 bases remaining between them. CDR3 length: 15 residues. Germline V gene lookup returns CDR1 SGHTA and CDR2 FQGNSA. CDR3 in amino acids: CASSKKGGGNNEQFF. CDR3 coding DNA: TGTGCCAGCAGTAAAAAGGGGGGCGGCAACAATGAGCAGTTCTTC. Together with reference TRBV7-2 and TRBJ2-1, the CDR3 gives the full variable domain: GAGVSQSPSNKVTEKGKDVELRCDPISGHTALYWYRQSLGQGLEFLIYFQGNSAPDKSGLPSDRFSAERTGGSVSTLTIQRTQQEDSAVYLCASSKKGGGNNEQFFGPGTRLTVL.

CDR3 nucleotide sequence: TGTGCCAGCTCACCGGTGGGGAAGGTCACTGAAGCTTTCTTT. Translated: CASSPVGKVTEAFF. The J gene is TRBJ1-1, the V gene TRBV18; D unresolved. Germline V gene data show CDR1 as KGHSH and CDR2 as LQKENI. V was trimmed by 3 bases and J by 4 bases, leaving 12 bases between them. The CDR3 loop spans 14 amino acids.

The CDR3: CASSPTGPTDYGYTF. In DNA form, the CDR3 reads TGTGCCAGCTCACCTACGGGTCCCACAGACTATGGCTACACCTTC. The V gene is TRBV18, the J gene TRBJ1-2; no definite D call. CDR3 length: 15 residues. V was clipped by 3 bases and J by 3 bases, with 14 bases between them. Germline CDR1 and CDR2: KGHSH and LQKENI.

For the CDR3, the DNA is TGTGCCAGCAGCTCTGACAGGGAGGCCTCCCCCTACGAGCAGTACTTC. The encoded protein is CASSSDREASPYEQYF. The chain recombines TRBV3-1 with TRBJ2-7; D possibly corresponds to TRBD1 (7 bases). CDR3 size: 16 residues. Looked up from germline, CDR1 is LGHDT and CDR2 is YNNKEL (reference sequence). Trimming took off 5 bases at V and 2 bases at J, with 19 bases between the two ends.

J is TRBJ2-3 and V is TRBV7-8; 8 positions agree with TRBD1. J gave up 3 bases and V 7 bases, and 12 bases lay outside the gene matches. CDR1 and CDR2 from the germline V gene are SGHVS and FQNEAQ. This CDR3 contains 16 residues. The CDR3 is CASKASRGQGTDTQYF. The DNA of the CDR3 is TGTGCCAGCAAGGCTAGCAGGGGGCAAGGGACAGATACGCAGTATTTT.

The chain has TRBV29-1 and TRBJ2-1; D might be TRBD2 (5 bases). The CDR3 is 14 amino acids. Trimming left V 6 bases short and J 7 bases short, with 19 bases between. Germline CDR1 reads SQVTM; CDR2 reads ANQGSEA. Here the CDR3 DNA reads TGCAGCGTCGAGTCCGAGACTAAGATAAATGAGCAGTTCTTC. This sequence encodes CSVESETKINEQFF.

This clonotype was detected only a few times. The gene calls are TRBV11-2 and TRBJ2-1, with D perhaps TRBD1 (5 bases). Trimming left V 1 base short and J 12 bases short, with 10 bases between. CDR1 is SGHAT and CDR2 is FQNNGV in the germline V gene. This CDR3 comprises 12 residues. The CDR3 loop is CASSLGGKRQFF. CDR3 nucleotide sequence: TGTGCCAGCAGCTTAGGGGGCAAAAGGCAGTTCTTC.

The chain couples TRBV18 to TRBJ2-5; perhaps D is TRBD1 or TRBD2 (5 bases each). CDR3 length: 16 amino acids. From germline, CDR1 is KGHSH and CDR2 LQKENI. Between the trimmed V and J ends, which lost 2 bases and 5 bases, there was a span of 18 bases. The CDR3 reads CASSPTVGTASETQYF. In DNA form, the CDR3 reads TGTGCCAGCTCACCAACCGTCGGGACCGCTTCGGAGACCCAGTACTTC.

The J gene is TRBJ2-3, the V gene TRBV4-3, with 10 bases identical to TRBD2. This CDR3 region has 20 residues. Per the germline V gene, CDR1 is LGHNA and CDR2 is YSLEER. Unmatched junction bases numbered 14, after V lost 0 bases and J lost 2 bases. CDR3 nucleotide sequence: TGCGCCAGCAGCCAAGATCCACCTTTTTCTAGCGGGGGAACCACAGATACGCAGTATTTT. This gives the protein CASSQDPPFSSGGTTDTQYF.

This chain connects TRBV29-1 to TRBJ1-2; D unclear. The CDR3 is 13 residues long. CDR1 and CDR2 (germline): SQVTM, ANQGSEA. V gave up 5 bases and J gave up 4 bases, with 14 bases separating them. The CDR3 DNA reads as TGCAGCGTTACGCTGTCAGGAATCTATGGCTACACCTTC. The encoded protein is CSVTLSGIYGYTF.

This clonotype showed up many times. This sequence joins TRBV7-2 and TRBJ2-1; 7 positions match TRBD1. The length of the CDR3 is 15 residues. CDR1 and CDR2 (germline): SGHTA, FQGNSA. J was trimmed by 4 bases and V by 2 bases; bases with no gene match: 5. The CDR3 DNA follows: TGTGCCAGCAGCTTAACAGGGGACACGTACAATGAGCAGTTCTTC. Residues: CASSLTGDTYNEQFF.

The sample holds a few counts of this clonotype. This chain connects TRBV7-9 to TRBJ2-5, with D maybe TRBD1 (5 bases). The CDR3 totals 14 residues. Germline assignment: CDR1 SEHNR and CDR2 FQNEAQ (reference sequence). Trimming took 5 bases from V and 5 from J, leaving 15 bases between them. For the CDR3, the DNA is TGTGCCAGCAGCGACCCAAGGGGTGGGGAGACCCAGTACTTC. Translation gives CASSDPRGGETQYF. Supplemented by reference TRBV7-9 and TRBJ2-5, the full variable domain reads DTGVSQNPRHKITKRGQNVTFRCDPISEHNRLYWYRQTLGQGPEFLTYFQNEAQLEKSRLLSDRFSAERPKGSFSTLEIQRTEQGDSAMYLCASSDPRGGETQYFGPGTRLLVL.

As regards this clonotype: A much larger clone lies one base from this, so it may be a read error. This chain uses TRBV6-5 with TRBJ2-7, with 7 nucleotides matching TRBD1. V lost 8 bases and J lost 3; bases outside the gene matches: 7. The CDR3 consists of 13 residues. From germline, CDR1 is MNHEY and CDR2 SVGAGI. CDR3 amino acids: CASGQGQIYEQYF. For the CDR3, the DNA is TGTGCCAGCGGCCAGGGACAGATCTACGAGCAGTACTTC.

In DNA, the CDR3 is TGTGCCAGCAGCTTCGCCTCTGTGGTCTTTCCCTACACCTTC. It translates to CASSFASVVFPYTF. This chain links TRBV7-2 with TRBJ1-2; D is undetermined. The CDR3 is 14 residues long. V was cut by 3 bases and J by 10 bases, with 18 bases left in between. Germline CDR1 reads SGHTA; CDR2 reads FQGNSA. The full variable domain, in which reference TRBV7-2 and TRBJ1-2 provide the parts outside the CDR3, is GAGVSQSPSNKVTEKGKDVELRCDPISGHTALYWYRQSLGQGLEFLIYFQGNSAPDKSGLPSDRFSAERTGGSVSTLTIQRTQQEDSAVYLCASSFASVVFPYTFGSGTRLTVV.

The CDR3 DNA is TGTGCCAGCAGCTACTCTAACCGGGTCGGCTACACCTTC. Its protein product is CASSYSNRVGYTF. The chain recombines TRBV7-2 with TRBJ1-2; D call uncertain. The length of the CDR3 is 13 residues. Germline V gene data show CDR1 as SGHTA and CDR2 as FQGNSA. V gave up 4 bases and J gave up 8 bases, with 14 bases separating them.

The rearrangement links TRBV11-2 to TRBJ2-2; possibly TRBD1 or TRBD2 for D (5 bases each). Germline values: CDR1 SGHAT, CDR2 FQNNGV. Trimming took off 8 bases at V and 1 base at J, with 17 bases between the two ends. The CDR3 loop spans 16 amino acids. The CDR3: CASGLGVGMNTGELFF. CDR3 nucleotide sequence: TGTGCCAGCGGACTGGGGGTGGGAATGAACACCGGGGAGCTGTTTTTT.